This TCR beta chain stems from a study of cytomegalovirus exposure and HLA in healthy donors. Study-level results: The authors later found most CMV-associated TCR beta chains appeared HLA-restricted. In vitro experiments confirmed that three CMV-associated chains were specific for CMV antigens.

The PCR used 60 Vbeta and 13 Jbeta primers. Clones were sequenced by immunoSEQ multiplex PCR, and TCRdb holds only the in-frame ones, with some missing. The sample includes about 170,000 clones, approximately 79% seen only once; the top ten take approximately 2.4%. For this clone: No antigen is known for it.

Sequenced material: PBMCs. This sequence originates from a male donor in good health and CMV-seronegative.

DNA for the CDR3: TGTGCCACCAGCAGTGGAACAGGGGGCGGTGAAAAACTGTTTTTT. It is translated as CATSSGTGGGEKLFF. The chain links TRBV15 to TRBJ1-4; 9 nucleotides match TRBD1. There are 15 residues in the CDR3. V shed 3 bases and J 7 bases; nucleotides not matched to a gene: 6. CDR1 is LNHNV, CDR2 YYDKDF, per germline (reference sequence).